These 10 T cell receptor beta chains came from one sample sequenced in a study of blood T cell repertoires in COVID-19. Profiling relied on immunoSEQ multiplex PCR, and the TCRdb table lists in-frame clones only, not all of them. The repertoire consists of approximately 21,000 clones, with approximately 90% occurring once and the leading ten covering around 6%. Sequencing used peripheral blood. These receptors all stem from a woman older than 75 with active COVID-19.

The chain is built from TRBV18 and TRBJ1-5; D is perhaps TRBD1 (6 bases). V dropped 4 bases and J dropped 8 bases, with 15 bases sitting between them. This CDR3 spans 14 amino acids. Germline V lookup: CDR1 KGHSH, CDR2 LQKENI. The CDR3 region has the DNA TGTGCCAGCTCACAACCAGGGGTGCGAGAGCCCCAGCATTTT. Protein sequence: CASSQPGVREPQHF.

This CDR3 is CSADPGGSTEAFF. The CDR3 bases are TGCAGCGCTGACCCGGGGGGGTCCACTGAAGCTTTCTTT. J is TRBJ1-1 and V is TRBV29-1, with TRBD1 as a possible D gene (5 bases). CDR1 is SQVTM, CDR2 ANQGSEA, per germline. V lost 7 bases and J lost 4, with 16 bases in between. This CDR3 is 13 amino acids long.

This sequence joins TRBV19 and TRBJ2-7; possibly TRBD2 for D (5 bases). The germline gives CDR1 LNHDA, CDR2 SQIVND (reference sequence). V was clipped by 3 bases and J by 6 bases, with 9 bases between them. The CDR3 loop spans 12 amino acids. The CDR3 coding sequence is TGTGCCAGTAGTATGGGAGAAACCGAGCAGTACTTC. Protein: CASSMGETEQYF.

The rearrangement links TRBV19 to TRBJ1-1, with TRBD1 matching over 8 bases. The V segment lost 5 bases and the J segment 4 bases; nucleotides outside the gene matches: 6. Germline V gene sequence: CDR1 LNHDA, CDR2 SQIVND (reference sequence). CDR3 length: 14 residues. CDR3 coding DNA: TGTGCCAGTAGTTCAGGGGGCTCGAGCACTGAAGCTTTCTTT. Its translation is CASSSGGSSTEAFF.

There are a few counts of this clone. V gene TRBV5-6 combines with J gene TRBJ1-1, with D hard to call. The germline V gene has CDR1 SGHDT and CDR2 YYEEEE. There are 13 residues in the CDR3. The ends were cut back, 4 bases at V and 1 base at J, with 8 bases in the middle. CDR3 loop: CASSLSWNTEAFF. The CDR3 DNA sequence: TGTGCCAGCAGCCTATCTTGGAACACTGAAGCTTTCTTT. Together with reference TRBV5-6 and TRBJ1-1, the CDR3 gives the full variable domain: DAGVTQSPTHLIKTRGQQVTLRCSPKSGHDTVSWYQQALGQGPQFIFQYYEEEERQRGNFPDRFSGHQFPNYSSELNVNALLLGDSALYLCASSLSWNTEAFFGQGTRLTVV.

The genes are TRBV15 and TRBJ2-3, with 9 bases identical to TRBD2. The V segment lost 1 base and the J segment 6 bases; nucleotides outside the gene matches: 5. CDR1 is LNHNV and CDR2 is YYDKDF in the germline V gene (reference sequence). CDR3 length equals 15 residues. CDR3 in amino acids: CATSRGGGETDTQYF. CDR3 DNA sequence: TGTGCCACCAGCAGAGGCGGGGGGGAAACCGATACGCAGTATTTT.

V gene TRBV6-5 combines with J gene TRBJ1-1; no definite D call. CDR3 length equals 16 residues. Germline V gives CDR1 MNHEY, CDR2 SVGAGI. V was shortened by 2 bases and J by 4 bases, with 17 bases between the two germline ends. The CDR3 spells CASSYTSGLAATEAFF. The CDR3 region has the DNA TGTGCCAGCAGTTACACGTCAGGTTTGGCCGCCACTGAAGCTTTCTTT.

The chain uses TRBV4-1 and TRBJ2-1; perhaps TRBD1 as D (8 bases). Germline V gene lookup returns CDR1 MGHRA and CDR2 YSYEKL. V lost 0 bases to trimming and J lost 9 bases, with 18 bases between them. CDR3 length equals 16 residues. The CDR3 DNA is TGCGCCAGCAGCCAAGAGCCACAGGGGGGAGGGGGTGAGCAGTTCTTC. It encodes CASSQEPQGGGGEQFF.

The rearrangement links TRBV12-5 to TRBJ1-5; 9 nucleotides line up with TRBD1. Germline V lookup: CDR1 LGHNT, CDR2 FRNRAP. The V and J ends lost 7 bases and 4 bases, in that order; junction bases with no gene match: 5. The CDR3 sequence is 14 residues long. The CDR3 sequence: CASALDRGNQPQHF. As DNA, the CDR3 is TGTGCTAGTGCCTTAGACAGGGGGAATCAGCCCCAGCATTTT.

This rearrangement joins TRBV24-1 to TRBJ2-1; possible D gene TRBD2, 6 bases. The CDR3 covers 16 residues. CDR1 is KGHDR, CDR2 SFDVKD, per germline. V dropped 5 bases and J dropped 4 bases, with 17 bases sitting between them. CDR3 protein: CATSATTGVSYNEQFF. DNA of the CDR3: TGTGCCACCAGTGCCACGACGGGGGTTTCGTACAATGAGCAGTTCTTC.